This TCR beta chain was captured by sequencing in a study of Graves' ophthalmopathy and Graves' hyperthyroidism. Whole-study findings and limits: Ophthalmopathy and stable hyperthyroidism were discriminated by a 13-signature model, with roughly 86% sensitivity and about 82% specificity. Detection in blood was also observed for most expanded thyroid clonotypes above 0.001 frequency.

Amplifying from RNA transcripts, the study obtained TCR beta CDR3 regions. HTBI-primed first-round RT-PCR preceded second-round multiplex PCR. TCRdb re-derived calls from the multiplex PCR reads in MiXCR, one entry per CDR3 protein. This sample carries approximately 480,000 distinct CDR3 sequences, 14% of them seen once, and the ten largest clones take about 10%. Concerning this clonotype itself: Its specificity is not known.

Germline V gene data show CDR1 as SGHTA and CDR2 as FQGNSA. Trimming took 0 bases from V and 4 from J, leaving 12 bases between them. This CDR3 spans 15 amino acids. Active ophthalmopathy (CAS at least 3, NOSPECS at least 4), lasting under 3 months. Input material: blood. The rearrangement links TRBV7-2 to TRBJ1-1; weak D call: TRBD1 (6 bases). The receptor was isolated from a woman in her thirties with Graves' ophthalmopathy. The CDR3 nucleotides are TGTGCCAGCAGCTTAGCGAGGGGGGCGCCCACTGAAGCTTTCTTT. Translating it yields CASSLARGAPTEAFF.